This T cell receptor beta chain appears in the sequencing data of a study of blood T cell repertoires in COVID-19. Study information: Some COVID-19 samples were acute and others convalescent; all came from the United States, Italy and Spain. Sample material is recorded as cDNA or gDNA derived from T cells, B-cell-depleted T cells, or PBMCs.

This clone showed up just once. In the authors' methods: Nucleated cell counts were estimated from reference gene primer amplification. Some clones are missing from TCRdb's copy, which holds only in-frame ones; the method was immunoSEQ multiplex PCR. The V and J calls and clone size are taken from that table; D and trimming were inferred from the DNA. The table shows approximately 120,000 clones, with about 85% occurring only once. This CDR3 comprises 16 residues. The germline CDR1 and CDR2 sequences are SNHLY and FYNNEI. The trim removed 7 bases at V and 2 bases at J, leaving 11 bases unmatched. Material: peripheral blood. The chain is built from TRBV2 and TRBJ1-2, with 9 bases aligning to TRBD1. The sequence was collected from a woman of 80 years or more with acute or convalescent COVID-19. This chain's CDR3 is CASIGGAGQGNYGYTF. The CDR3 DNA sequence: TGTGCCAGCATCGGGGGCGCCGGACAGGGGAACTATGGCTACACCTTC. The full variable domain, with the rest looked up from reference TRBV2 and TRBJ1-2, is EPEVTQTPSHQVTQMGQEVILRCVPISNHLYFYWYRQILGQKVEFLVSFYNNEISEKSEIFDDQFSVERPDGSNFTLKIRSTKLEDSAMYFCASIGGAGQGNYGYTFGSGTRLTVV.